This TCR beta chain was obtained from a study of control samples from healthy donors and cancer patients. The germline V gene has CDR1 MNHEY and CDR2 SMNVEV (reference sequence). CDR3 length: 12 amino acids. Trimming cost V 5 bases and J 6 bases; bases outside gene matches: 3. This table comes from immunoSEQ multiplex PCR, and its TCRdb copy is limited to in-frame clones, with some not included. Here the sample spans approximately 37,000 clones, about 83% being singletons. The TCR was taken from an older woman with lung cancer. Sequencing was carried out using PBMCs. This chain joins TRBV27 and TRBJ1-2; 7 positions match TRBD1. The CDR3 sequence: CASSRGQDGYTF. DNA of the CDR3: TGTGCCAGCAGTAGGGGGCAAGATGGCTACACCTTC.